These T cell receptor beta chains were read from a single sample in a study of shared clonotypes between healthy human individuals. Generated by immunoSEQ multiplex PCR, the TCRdb table keeps only in-frame clones and is missing some. This table holds around 700,000 clones, approximately 79% found once. The sequenced material came from memory CD4+ T cells sorted from blood. All receptors come from a woman between 25 and 40 years old in good health. The CDR3 runs from the conserved cysteine through the conserved F or W. Fields, in order: D gene, J gene, clone size, V gene, CDR3 DNA, CDR3 protein. A D gene is named only where the DNA matches it firmly. Expanded clones get a size class; other rows say once, few or many, or leave the size out.

. TRBJ2-5 . TRBV5-1 TGCGCCAGCAGCTTCGGGGTACAAGAGACCCAGTACTTC CASSFGVQETQYF
. TRBJ2-5 . TRBV7-9 TGTGCCAGCAGCTTAGCCCCGAGACTAGAAATGGAGACCCAGTACTTC CASSLAPRLEMETQYF
. TRBJ2-3 few TRBV5-1 TGCGCCAGCAGCTTGGGGGGACAAAGCACAGATACGCAGTATTTT CASSLGGQSTDTQYF
TRBD1 TRBJ1-2 . TRBV6-1 TGTGCCAGCACCACAGGGGTCAGTGGCTACACCTTC CASTTGVSGYTF
. TRBJ1-3 . TRBV6-5 TGTGCCAGCAGTTACGACCGATTCGGAAACACCATATATTTT CASSYDRFGNTIYF
. TRBJ2-5 . TRBV6-1 TGTGCCAGCACTAGGCTAGCTAAGGAGACCCAGTACTTC CASTRLAKETQYF
TRBD1 TRBJ1-3 . TRBV19 TGTGCCAGTAGTACCCGGGGACAGGGAAACACCATATATTTT CASSTRGQGNTIYF
TRBD2 TRBJ2-2 many TRBV29-1 TGCAGCGTTGAGGGAGCGGGAGGTACCGGGGAGCTGTTTTTT CSVEGAGGTGELFF
. TRBJ2-5 . TRBV5-8 TGTGCCAGCAGGCGTGGGGGGCTTGGGACCCAGTACTTC CASRRGGLGTQYF
. TRBJ1-2 . TRBV6-1 TGTGCCAGCAGTGACCCAGGGCCCTATGGCTACACCTTC CASSDPGPYGYTF
TRBD2 TRBJ2-7 . TRBV7-2 TGTGCCAGCAGCTTTTCCGGGAGGGACCAGTACTTC CASSFSGRDQYF
. TRBJ2-6 . TRBV2 TGTGCCAGCAGCGCCAGGTTCGGACAGAGCTCTGGGGCCAACGTCCTGACTTTC CASSARFGQSSGANVLTF
TRBD2 TRBJ2-2 . TRBV2 TGTGCCAGTAGCGGGAATTTCGGCACCGGGGAGCTGTTTTTT CASSGNFGTGELFF
. TRBJ2-5 . TRBV5-1 TGCGCCAGCAGCTCCTCGGCGGGGTCCTGGACCCAGTACTTC CASSSSAGSWTQYF
TRBD1 TRBJ2-1 . TRBV7-9 TGTGCCAGCAGCCTTATGGGACAGGGGGCTAATGAGCAGTTCTTC CASSLMGQGANEQFF
TRBD1 TRBJ1-1 . TRBV6-6 TGTGCCAGCAGTTACGCAGACAGGGGGAGTGAAGCTTTCTTT CASSYADRGSEAFF
TRBD2 TRBJ2-1 . TRBV29-1 TGCAGCGTCTCCCGCCGGGGGGACAATGAGCAGTTCTTC CSVSRRGDNEQFF
TRBD2 TRBJ2-1 few TRBV5-6 TGTGCCAGCAGCTTTCGGCGGGAGGCCTATGAGCAGTTCTTC CASSFRREAYEQFF
. TRBJ1-1 . TRBV5-1 TGCGCCAGCAGCTTGGGACTATGGCAGGGAGACACTGAAGCTTTCTTT CASSLGLWQGDTEAFF
. TRBJ2-1 . TRBV2 TGTGCCAGCAGTGATTCGCTGGGCACCTACAATGAGCAGTTCTTC CASSDSLGTYNEQFF
. TRBJ1-2 . TRBV6-1 TGTGCCAGCAGTCTAAGGGGAGGGGTCGACTATGGCTACACCTTC CASSLRGGVDYGYTF
. TRBJ2-3 . TRBV5-4 TGTGCCAGCAGCTTGTCCAGCGGCAGCACAGATACGCAGTATTTT CASSLSSGSTDTQYF
. TRBJ1-1 . TRBV6-1 TGTGCCAGCAGTCTCGGACAGAGTCACACTGAAGCTTTCTTT CASSLGQSHTEAFF
. TRBJ2-4 many TRBV2 TGTGCCAGCACGAACCAATTGGTCTTGGCCAAAAACATTCAGTACTTC CASTNQLVLAKNIQYF
. TRBJ2-7 . TRBV25-1 TGTGCCAGCAGTGCGCTAGGAGCCTACGAGCAGTACTTC CASSALGAYEQYF
. TRBJ2-7 . TRBV5-1 TGCGCCAGCAGCCCAAATGCGGGACTCCTCTACCACGAGCAGTACTTC CASSPNAGLLYHEQYF
TRBD2 TRBJ2-2 . TRBV27 TGTGCCAGCAGTACACTAGCGGGAGCTTTGGGGGAGCTGTTTTTT CASSTLAGALGELFF
. TRBJ2-7 . TRBV5-4 TGTGCCAGCAGCTTGGAGTATGGCCGATCTCCCGACGAGCAGTACTTC CASSLEYGRSPDEQYF
. TRBJ1-3 . TRBV7-6 TGTGCCAGCAGCGCCCTGTGGAGGGCACCTACCCCCTCTGGAAACACCATATATTTT CASSALWRAPTPSGNTIYF
. TRBJ1-2 . TRBV28 TGTGCCAGCAGTTCCCCCCGGGACGGCCGAGCTAACTATGGCTACACCTTC CASSSPRDGRANYGYTF
TRBD1 TRBJ2-7 . TRBV29-1 TGCAGCGTTGCAGAGGGGGCGTATTACGAGCAGTACTTC CSVAEGAYYEQYF
TRBD2 TRBJ2-5 many TRBV11-2 TGTGCCAGCAGCTTAGGGTTAGCGGGGACCGAAGAGACCCAGTACTTC CASSLGLAGTEETQYF
. TRBJ2-5 . TRBV5-8 TGTGCCAGCAGCTTGGTTGGGAGTTCAAGGAAGTCGGAGACCCAGTACTTC CASSLVGSSRKSETQYF
TRBD2 TRBJ2-1 . TRBV5-1 TGCGCCAGCATAGGGACTAGCGGGAGTGATGAGCAGTTCTTC CASIGTSGSDEQFF
TRBD1 TRBJ2-7 . TRBV7-8 TGTGCCAGCAGCTTTATGACAGGGCTCTCCTCCAGGAGCTCCTACGAGCAGTACTTC CASSFMTGLSSRSSYEQYF
. TRBJ2-1 once TRBV4-2 TGTGCCAGCAGCCGGCAAGGAATCGGAGGTAGCTACAATGAGCAGTTCTTC CASSRQGIGGSYNEQFF
. TRBJ2-3 . TRBV7-2 TGTGCCAGCAGCTTAACGGGGCAGGGCCTTGATACGCAGTATTTT CASSLTGQGLDTQYF
. TRBJ1-2 . TRBV27 TGTGCCAGCAGTGACGCCAACTATGGCTACACCTTC CASSDANYGYTF
. TRBJ1-4 . TRBV19 TGTGCCAGTATCGAAACGGGAAAAGGGGAAAAACTGTTTTTT CASIETGKGEKLFF
TRBD2 TRBJ2-1 . TRBV10-1 TGCGCCAGCGGTAGCGGGACGACCAATGAGCAGTTCTTC CASGSGTTNEQFF
. TRBJ1-2 . TRBV9 TGTGCCAGCAGCGTAGGAGGGGGAAACTATGGCTACACCTTC CASSVGGGNYGYTF
. TRBJ1-4 . TRBV6-5 TGTGCCAGCAGTTACGGGGGTTCGGGCGAAAAACTGTTTTTT CASSYGGSGEKLFF
TRBD1 TRBJ1-2 . TRBV5-1 TGCGCCAGCCGGGACAGGGTTGGGAGTACCTATGGCTACACCTTC CASRDRVGSTYGYTF
TRBD2 TRBJ2-2 few TRBV5-1 TGCGCCAGCAGCGGTCTAGCGGGGCAGAACACCGGGGAGCTGTTTTTT CASSGLAGQNTGELFF
. TRBJ2-5 . TRBV5-6 TGTGCCAGCAGCTTTGGACAATCCGAGACCCAGTACTTC CASSFGQSETQYF
. TRBJ2-3 few TRBV5-1 TGCGCCAGCAGCACTGCACAGGGCTATAGCACAGATACGCAGTATTTT CASSTAQGYSTDTQYF
. TRBJ1-4 . TRBV28 TGTGCCAGCACTCAAAGGCGGGCCTTAGCTATCGTAAAACTGTTTTTT CASTQRRALAIVKLFF
. TRBJ2-3 few TRBV29-1 TGCAGCGTTGAACGGGCGGAAACAGATACGCAGTATTTT CSVERAETDTQYF
. TRBJ1-2 few TRBV28 TGTGCCAGCAGTTCCCAGGGCTATGGCTACACCTTC CASSSQGYGYTF
TRBD2 TRBJ2-2 . TRBV27 TGTGCCAGCAGTTTAGCGGGAGGGTGGACCGGGGAGCTGTTTTTT CASSLAGGWTGELFF
. TRBJ2-3 few TRBV27 TGTGCCATCCGGGACTGGAGCACAGATACGCAGTATTTT CAIRDWSTDTQYF
TRBD2 TRBJ2-2 once TRBV4-2 TGTGCCAGCAGCCTGGAGGGAGGGCCCTCGTCCGGGGAGCTGTTTTTT CASSLEGGPSSGELFF